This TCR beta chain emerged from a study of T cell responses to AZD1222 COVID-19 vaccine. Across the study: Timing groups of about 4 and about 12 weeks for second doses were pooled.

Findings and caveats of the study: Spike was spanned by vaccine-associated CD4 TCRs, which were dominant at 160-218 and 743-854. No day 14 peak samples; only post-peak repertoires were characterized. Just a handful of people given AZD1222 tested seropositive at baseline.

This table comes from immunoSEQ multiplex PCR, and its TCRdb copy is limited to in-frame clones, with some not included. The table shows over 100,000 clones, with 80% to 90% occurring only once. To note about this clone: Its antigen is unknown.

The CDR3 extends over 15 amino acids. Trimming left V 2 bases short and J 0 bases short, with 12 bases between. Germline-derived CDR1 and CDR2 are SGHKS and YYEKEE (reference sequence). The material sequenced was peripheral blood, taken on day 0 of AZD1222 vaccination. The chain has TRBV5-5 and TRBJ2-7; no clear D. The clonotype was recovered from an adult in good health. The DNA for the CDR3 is TGTGCCAGCAGCTTTTTCCGACCTAGCTCCTACGAGCAGTACTTC. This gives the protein CASSFFRPSSYEQYF.